Detailed here is one T cell receptor (beta chain). The antigen remains unidentified. This specimen belongs to a study of CD8+ T cells in alopecia areata. Extraction of RNA preceded its reverse transcription into cDNA, which served as the sequencing template. Clones were sequenced by immunoSEQ multiplex PCR, and TCRdb holds only the in-frame ones, with some missing. This table has about 250,000 clones, 60% appearing once. With 4 bases removed from V and 5 bases from J, the gap between germline ends came to 15 bases. The CDR3 consists of 14 residues. Germline V lookup: CDR1 ENHRY, CDR2 SYGVKD. Study-level findings and limits: Uncertain still, given a single nonresponder, is whether baseline CD8+ expansion links to response. Many expanded lesional clones stayed in scalp and blood while on tofacitinib.

The sample's treatment: oral pan-JAK inhibitor, 5-10 mg twice daily. The sample was CD4+ T cells sorted from blood, taken at approximately week 51, from a patient treated with tofacitinib. The clonotype was recovered from a human donor with alopecia areata. This chain links TRBV10-3 with TRBJ2-7, with unresolved D. Here the CDR3 DNA reads TGTGCCATCAGTGGAGGTCTGCCGGCCCACGAGCAGTACTTC. It translates to CAISGGLPAHEQYF.